This T cell receptor beta chain was sequenced for a study of human T cells and chemical hapten exposure. Study observations and caveats: Sensitization with DPC brought no change to TCRs above 1 in 1000 in frequency.

The CDR3 covers 14 residues. V lost 7 bases, J lost 0 bases, and 15 bases lay in between. The V gene's germline CDR1 is SQVTM and CDR2 ANQGSEA. TCRdb used MiXCR to reprocess the RACE reads, holding one entry per CDR3 protein. The sample yields around 130,000 distinct CDR3 sequences, approximately 8.3% seen once. As to time point: healthy volunteer bleed at 2 weeks. Unseparated into fractions, whole blood served as the source from which total RNA was extracted. In the case of this clonotype: Its antigen is unidentified.

This receptor was taken from a male donor in good health. Some clones in this sample may be carry-over from other donors' samples. Sequenced input: whole blood. This chain joins TRBV29-1 and TRBJ1-1; D unresolved. CDR3: CSARGRSVNTEAFF. CDR3 DNA sequence: TGCAGCGCTAGAGGGCGTTCGGTGAACACTGAAGCTTTCTTT.